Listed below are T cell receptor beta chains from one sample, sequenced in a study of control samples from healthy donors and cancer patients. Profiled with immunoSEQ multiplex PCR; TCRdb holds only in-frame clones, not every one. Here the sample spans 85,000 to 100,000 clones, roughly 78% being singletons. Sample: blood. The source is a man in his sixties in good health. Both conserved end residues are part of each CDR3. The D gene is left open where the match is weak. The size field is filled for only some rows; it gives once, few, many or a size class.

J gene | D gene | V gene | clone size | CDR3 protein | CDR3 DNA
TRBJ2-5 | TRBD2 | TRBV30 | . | CAWGPGGVRAQYF | TGTGCCTGGGGACCGGGGGGGGTTAGAGCCCAGTACTTC
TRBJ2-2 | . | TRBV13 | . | CASRLNSNTGELFF | TGTGCCAGCCGTCTTAACTCGAACACCGGGGAGCTGTTTTTT
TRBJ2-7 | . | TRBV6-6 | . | CASGGGTVSYEQYF | TGTGCCAGCGGAGGCGGGACGGTCTCCTACGAGCAGTACTTC
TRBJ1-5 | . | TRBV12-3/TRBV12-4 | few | CASLVRQPQHF | TGTGCCAGCTTGGTACGGCAGCCCCAGCATTTT
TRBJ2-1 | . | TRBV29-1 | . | CSLGSYNEQFF | TGCAGCCTGGGGTCCTACAATGAGCAGTTCTTC
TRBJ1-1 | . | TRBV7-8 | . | CASSSPGGARSTEAFF | TGTGCCAGCAGCTCTCCGGGGGGGGCGCGAAGCACTGAAGCTTTCTTT
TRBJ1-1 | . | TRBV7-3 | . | CASSLTPADGEAFF | TGTGCCAGCAGCTTAACCCCGGCGGATGGAGAGGCTTTCTTT
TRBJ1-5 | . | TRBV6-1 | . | CASSERFGNQPQHF | TGTGCCAGCAGTGAAAGGTTTGGCAATCAGCCCCAGCATTTT
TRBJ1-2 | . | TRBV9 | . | CASSVEADYGYTF | TGTGCCAGCAGCGTAGAAGCCGACTATGGCTACACCTTC
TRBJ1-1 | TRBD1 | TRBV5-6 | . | CASSFSATGTVNTEAFF | TGTGCCAGCAGCTTTTCGGCAACCGGGACAGTGAACACTGAAGCTTTCTTT
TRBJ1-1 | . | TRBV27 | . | CASSLVGGTEAFF | TGTGCCAGCAGTCTTGTCGGGGGCACTGAAGCTTTCTTT
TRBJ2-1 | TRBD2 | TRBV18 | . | CASGTLAAEQFF | TGTGCCAGCGGAACCCTAGCGGCTGAGCAGTTCTTC
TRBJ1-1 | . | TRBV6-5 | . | CASRDSLREAFF | TGTGCCAGCAGAGACAGCTTGAGAGAAGCTTTCTTT
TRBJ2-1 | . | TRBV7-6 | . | CASSLGASSYNEQFF | TGTGCCAGCAGCTTAGGGGCGAGCTCCTACAATGAGCAGTTCTTC